The rows below give T cell receptor beta chains drawn from one sample of a study of beta chain features in type 1 diabetes. TCRdb keeps only in-frame clones here, not all; method: immunoSEQ multiplex PCR. The profile shows 38,000 or so clones, approximately 60% of them singletons. The sequenced material came from Tregs from blood. These receptors were collected from a woman in her twenties or thirties in good health. Both conserved end residues are part of each CDR3.

V gene,J gene,CDR3 protein
TRBV5-1,TRBJ2-1,CASKPRDRGRGILLNSYNEQFF
TRBV7-9,TRBJ1-5,CASSLTGNQPQHF
TRBV5-1,TRBJ1-4,CASSLGVRPRTPNEKLFF
TRBV18,TRBJ2-7,CASSATSGGYEQYF
TRBV19,TRBJ1-5,CASRSRQGGQPQHF
TRBV29-1,TRBJ2-3,CSVGGPNTQYF
TRBV19,TRBJ2-2,CASRGTGSNTGELFF
TRBV5-1,TRBJ2-3,CASSLANTDTQYF
TRBV10-3,TRBJ2-7,CAISESASREYEQYF
TRBV7-9,TRBJ2-1,CASRSRLPHNEQFF
TRBV29-1,TRBJ2-7,CSAEALAGGDSYEQYF
TRBV2,TRBJ1-5,CASKEVYDQPQHF
TRBV15,TRBJ1-5,CATSRVSGAPQPQHF
TRBV10-3,TRBJ2-7,CAISEILAGGYEQYF
TRBV6-4,TRBJ1-2,CASSSGQGYGYTF
TRBV9,TRBJ2-2,CASSAGLAGGIANTGELFF
TRBV9,TRBJ1-3,CASSNRDRISGNTIYF
TRBV12-5,TRBJ2-5,CASGSSRTSGMEETQYF
TRBV21-1,TRBJ1-1,CASNRGGGLMNTEAFF
TRBV7-9,TRBJ2-5,CASSRVNFRDSLQETQYF
TRBV2,TRBJ2-1,CAGGTSGILNEQFF
TRBV28,-,CASSRSPSYEQYF
TRBV18,TRBJ2-2,CASSPPRGFNTGELFF
TRBV19,TRBJ1-6,CASRKKTGTPTGSPLHF
TRBV6-5,TRBJ2-2,CASTAGGHTGELFF
TRBV6-5,TRBJ1-1,CASSYIGSWAFF
TRBV28,TRBJ1-5,CASRGGGNQPQHF
TRBV7-9,TRBJ2-1,CASRKWLAVNNEQFF
TRBV7-9,TRBJ2-7,CASGQTYEQYF
TRBV7-2,TRBJ2-3,CASSSLAGFTQYF
TRBV5-6,TRBJ1-2,CASSFATGGGYTF
TRBV6-1,TRBJ2-3,CASSPGQGGTDTQYF
TRBV19,TRBJ2-7,CASSDRDEQYF
TRBV7-2,TRBJ2-7,CASSLDGNYEQYF
TRBV2,TRBJ1-1,CASRVDRGTEAFF
TRBV2,TRBJ2-7,CASSPTVGSSYEQYF
TRBV5-1,TRBJ2-7,CASTPGGTSNEQYF
TRBV7-2,TRBJ1-2,CASSSTTGRYGYTF
TRBV7-2,TRBJ1-1,CASSTGQTEYAEAFF